In its sample, the clone carrying this TCR beta chain ranks as medium-sized (0.01 to 0.1%). Its specificity is unknown. This sample is part of a study of spatial heterogeneity in lung cancer. Study findings and constraints: In tumors, expanded intratumoral alpha and beta TCR counts tracked mutation counts. Coverage of tumor T cells, an estimated figure, was about 7.5% for alpha and about 14% for beta chains.

This CDR3 is 15 amino acids long. Per the germline V gene, CDR1 is DFQATT and CDR2 is SNEGSKA (reference sequence). Trimming left V 1 base short and J 7 bases short, with 17 bases between. Individually, TCR cDNA molecules were each labelled with a unique molecular identifier. TCRdb reprocessed the 5' RACE reads with MiXCR, giving one entry per CDR3 protein. Of some 8,000 distinct CDR3 sequences in the sample, around 10% were seen once. Described time point: sample taken at primary tumor resection. Samples came from some 73 TRACERx patients with untreated early-stage lung cancer. TCRs were sequenced from unsorted whole RNA of tumor, nontumor lung or PBMC.

This TCR was recovered from a male donor with early-stage non-small cell lung cancer. Sequencing used lung tumor tissue, obtained at surgery. This chain joins TRBV20-1 and TRBJ1-3; maybe TRBD1 (6 bases). CDR3 residues: CSARVPGQSRNTIYF. As DNA, the CDR3 is TGCAGTGCTAGAGTTCCCGGACAGTCGAGGAACACCATATATTTT.